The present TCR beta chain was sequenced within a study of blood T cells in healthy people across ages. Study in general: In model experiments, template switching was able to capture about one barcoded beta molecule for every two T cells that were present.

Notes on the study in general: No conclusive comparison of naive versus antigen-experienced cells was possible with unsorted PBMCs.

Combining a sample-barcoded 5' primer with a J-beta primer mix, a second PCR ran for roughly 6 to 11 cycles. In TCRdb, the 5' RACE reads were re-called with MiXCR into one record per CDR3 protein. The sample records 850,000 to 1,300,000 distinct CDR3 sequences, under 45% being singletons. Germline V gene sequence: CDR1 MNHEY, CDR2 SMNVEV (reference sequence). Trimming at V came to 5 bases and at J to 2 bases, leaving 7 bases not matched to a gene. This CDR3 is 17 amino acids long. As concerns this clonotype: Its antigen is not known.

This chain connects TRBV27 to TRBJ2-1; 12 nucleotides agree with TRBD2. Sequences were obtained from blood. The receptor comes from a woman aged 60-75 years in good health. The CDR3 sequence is CASSGLAGGITYNEQFF. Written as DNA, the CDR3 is TGTGCCAGCAGTGGCCTAGCGGGAGGGATTACCTACAATGAGCAGTTCTTC.